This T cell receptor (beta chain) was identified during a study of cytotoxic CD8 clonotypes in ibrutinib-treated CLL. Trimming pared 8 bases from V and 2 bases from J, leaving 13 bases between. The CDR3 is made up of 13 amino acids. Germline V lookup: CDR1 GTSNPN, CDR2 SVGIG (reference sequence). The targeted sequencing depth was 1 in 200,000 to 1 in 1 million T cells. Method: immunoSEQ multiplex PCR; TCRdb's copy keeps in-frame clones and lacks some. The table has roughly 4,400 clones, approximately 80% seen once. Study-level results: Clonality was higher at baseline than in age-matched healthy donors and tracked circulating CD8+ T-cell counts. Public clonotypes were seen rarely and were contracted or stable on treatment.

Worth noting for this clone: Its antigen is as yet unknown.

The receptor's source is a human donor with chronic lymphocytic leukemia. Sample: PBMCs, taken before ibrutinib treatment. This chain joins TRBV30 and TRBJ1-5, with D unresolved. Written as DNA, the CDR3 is TGTGCCATGGAACCGGGTGGCAATCAGCCCCAGCATTTT. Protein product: CAMEPGGNQPQHF.